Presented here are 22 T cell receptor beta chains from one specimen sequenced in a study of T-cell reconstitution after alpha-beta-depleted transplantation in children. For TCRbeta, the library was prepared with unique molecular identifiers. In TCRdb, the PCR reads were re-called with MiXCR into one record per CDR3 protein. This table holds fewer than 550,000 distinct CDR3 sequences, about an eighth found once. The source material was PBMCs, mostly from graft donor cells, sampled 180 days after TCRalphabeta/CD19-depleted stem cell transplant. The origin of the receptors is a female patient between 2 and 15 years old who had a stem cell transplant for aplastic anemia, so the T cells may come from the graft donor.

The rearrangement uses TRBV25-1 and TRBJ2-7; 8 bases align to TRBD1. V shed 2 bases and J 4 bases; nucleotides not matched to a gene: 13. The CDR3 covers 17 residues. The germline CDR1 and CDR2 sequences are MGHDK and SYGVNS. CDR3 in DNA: TGTGCCAGCAGTGAAAGGGATAAGGCAGGGGGCAGGTACGAGCAGTACTTC. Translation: CASSERDKAGGRYEQYF.

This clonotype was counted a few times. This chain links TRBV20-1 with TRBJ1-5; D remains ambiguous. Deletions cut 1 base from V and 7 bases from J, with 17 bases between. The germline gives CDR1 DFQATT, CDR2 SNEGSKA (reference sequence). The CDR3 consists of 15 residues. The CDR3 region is CSARGILQPSQPQHF. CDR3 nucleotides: TGCAGTGCTAGAGGGATTTTACAGCCTTCCCAGCCCCAGCATTTT.

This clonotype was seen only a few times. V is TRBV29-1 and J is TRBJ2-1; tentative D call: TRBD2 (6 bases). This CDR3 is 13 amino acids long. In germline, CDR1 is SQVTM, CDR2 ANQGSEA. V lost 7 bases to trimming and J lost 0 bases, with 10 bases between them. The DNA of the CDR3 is TGCAGCGCCCCTAGCGACTCCTACAATGAGCAGTTCTTC. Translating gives CSAPSDSYNEQFF.

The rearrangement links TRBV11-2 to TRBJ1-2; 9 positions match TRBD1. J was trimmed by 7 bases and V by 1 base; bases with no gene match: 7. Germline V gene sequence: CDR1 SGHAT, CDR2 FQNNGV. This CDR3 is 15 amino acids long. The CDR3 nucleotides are TGTGCCAGCAGCTTAGGTGGGACAGGGCAAGGTGGCTACACCTTC. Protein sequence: CASSLGGTGQGGYTF.

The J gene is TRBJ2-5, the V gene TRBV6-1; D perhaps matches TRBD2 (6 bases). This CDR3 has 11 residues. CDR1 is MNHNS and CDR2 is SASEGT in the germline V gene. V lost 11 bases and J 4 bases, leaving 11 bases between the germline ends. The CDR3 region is CAGGQGETQYF. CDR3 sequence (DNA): TGTGCCGGAGGGCAGGGAGAGACCCAGTACTTC.

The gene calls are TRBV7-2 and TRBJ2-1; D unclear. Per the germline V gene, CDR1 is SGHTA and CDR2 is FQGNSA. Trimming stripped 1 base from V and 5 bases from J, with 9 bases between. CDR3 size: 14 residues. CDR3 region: CASSLEETHNEQFF. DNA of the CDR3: TGTGCCAGCAGCTTAGAGGAGACCCACAATGAGCAGTTCTTC.

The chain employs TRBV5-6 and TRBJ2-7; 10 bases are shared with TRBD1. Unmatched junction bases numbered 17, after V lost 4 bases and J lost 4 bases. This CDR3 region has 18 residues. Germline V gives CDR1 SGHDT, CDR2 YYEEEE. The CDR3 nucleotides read TGTGCCAGCAGCCTCCTAAGGGACAGGGGTAACCCATTGTACGAGCAGTACTTC. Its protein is CASSLLRDRGNPLYEQYF.

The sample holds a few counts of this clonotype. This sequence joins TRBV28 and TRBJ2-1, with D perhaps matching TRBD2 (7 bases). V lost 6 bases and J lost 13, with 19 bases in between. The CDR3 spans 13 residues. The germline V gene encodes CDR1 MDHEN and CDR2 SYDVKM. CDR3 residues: CASREGGLRFQFF. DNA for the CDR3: TGTGCCAGCAGAGAGGGGGGACTACGTTTTCAGTTCTTC. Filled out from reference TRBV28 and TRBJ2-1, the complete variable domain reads DVKVTQSSRYLVKRTGEKVFLECVQDMDHENMFWYRQDPGLGLRLIYFSYDVKMKEKGDIPEGYSVSREKKERFSLILESASTNQTSMYLCASREGGLRFQFFGPGTRLTVL.

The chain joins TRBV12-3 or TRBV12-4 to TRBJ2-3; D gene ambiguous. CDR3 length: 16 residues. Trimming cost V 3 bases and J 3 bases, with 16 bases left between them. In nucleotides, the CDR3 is TGTGCCAGCAGTTTTGGGGTCAGCCCGAGGACAGATACGCAGTATTTT. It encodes CASSFGVSPRTDTQYF.

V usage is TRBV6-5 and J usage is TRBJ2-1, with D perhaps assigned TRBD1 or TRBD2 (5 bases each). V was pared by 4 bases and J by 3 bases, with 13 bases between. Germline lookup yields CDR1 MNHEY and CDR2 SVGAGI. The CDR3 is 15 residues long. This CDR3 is CASSLDTGIYNEQFF. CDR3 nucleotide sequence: TGTGCCAGCAGTTTGGACACGGGAATCTACAATGAGCAGTTCTTC.

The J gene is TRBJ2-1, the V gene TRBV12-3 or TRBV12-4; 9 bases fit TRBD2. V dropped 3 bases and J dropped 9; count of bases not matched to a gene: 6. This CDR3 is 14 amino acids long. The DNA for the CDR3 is TGTGCCAGCAGTTTCGGCGGGAGGGCGATTGAGCAGTTCTTC. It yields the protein CASSFGGRAIEQFF.

For the CDR3, the DNA is TGCGCCAGCAGCTTGGGGGGCCAGAACTACGAGCAGTACTTC. Its translation is CASSLGGQNYEQYF. The gene calls are TRBV5-1 and TRBJ2-7, with D maybe TRBD1 (5 bases). V gave up 0 bases and J gave up 3 bases, with 10 bases separating them. CDR1 is SGHRS and CDR2 is YFSETQ in the germline V gene. This CDR3 is 14 amino acids long.

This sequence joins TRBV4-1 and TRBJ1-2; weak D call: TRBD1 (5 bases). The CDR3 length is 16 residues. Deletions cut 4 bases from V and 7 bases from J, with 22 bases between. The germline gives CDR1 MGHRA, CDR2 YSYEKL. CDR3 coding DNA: TGCGCCAGCAGCCGCAGGAGGCTCGGGGGACGCCCTGGCTACACCTTC. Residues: CASSRRRLGGRPGYTF.

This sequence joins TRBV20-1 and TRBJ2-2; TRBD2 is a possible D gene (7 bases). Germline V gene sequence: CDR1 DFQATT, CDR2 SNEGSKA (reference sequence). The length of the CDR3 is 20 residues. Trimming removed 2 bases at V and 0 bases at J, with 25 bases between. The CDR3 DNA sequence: TGCAGTGCTAGATCATGGTCCCCGGGTGGGGGGGCCCCGAACACCGGGGAGCTGTTTTTT. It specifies CSARSWSPGGGAPNTGELFF.

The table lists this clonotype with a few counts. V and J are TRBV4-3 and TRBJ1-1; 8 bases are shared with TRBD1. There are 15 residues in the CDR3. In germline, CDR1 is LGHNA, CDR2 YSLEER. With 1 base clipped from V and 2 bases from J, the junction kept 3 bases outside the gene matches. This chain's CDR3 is CASSQGTGINTEAFF. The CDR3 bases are TGCGCCAGCAGCCAAGGGACAGGGATTAACACTGAAGCTTTCTTT.

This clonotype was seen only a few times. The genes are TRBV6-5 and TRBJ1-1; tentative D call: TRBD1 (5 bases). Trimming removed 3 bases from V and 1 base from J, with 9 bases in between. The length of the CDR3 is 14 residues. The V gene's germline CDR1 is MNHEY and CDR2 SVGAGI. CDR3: CASSYRTRNTEAFF. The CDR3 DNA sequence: TGTGCCAGCAGTTATAGGACAAGGAACACTGAAGCTTTCTTT.

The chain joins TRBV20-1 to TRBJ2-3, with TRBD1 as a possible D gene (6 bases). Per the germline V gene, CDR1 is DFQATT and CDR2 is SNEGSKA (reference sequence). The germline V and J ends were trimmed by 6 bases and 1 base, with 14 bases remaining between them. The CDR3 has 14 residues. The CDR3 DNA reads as TGCAGTGCCCGACGAGGGGGTGGCACAGATACGCAGTATTTT. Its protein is CSARRGGGTDTQYF.

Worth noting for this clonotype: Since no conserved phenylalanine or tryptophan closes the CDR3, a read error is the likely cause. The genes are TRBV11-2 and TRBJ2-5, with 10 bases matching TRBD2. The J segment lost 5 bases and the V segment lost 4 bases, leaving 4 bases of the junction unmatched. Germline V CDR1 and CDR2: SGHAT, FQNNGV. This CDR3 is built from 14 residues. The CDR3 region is CASSWASGSETQYL. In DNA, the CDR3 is TGTGCCAGCAGCTGGGCTAGCGGGAGTGAGACCCAGTACTTG.

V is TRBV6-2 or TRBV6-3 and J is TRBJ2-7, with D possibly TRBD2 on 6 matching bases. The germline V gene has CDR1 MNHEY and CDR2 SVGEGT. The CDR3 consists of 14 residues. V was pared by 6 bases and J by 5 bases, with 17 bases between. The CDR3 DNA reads TGTGCCAGCAGGAGGGGAGGTGCCGGGGACGAGCAGTACGTC. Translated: CASRRGGAGDEQYV.

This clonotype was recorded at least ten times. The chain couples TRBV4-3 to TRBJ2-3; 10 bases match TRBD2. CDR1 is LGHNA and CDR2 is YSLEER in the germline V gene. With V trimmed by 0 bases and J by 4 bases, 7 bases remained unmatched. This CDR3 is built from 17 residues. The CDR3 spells CASSQDGPSGRSDTQYF. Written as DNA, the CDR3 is TGCGCCAGCAGCCAAGACGGGCCTAGCGGGAGATCAGATACGCAGTATTTT.

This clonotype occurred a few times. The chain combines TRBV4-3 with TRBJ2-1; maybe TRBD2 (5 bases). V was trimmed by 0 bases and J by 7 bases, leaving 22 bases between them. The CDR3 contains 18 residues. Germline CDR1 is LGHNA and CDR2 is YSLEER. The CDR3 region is CASSQDRFERLIQNEQFF. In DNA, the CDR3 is TGCGCCAGCAGCCAAGATCGATTCGAGCGGCTTATACAGAATGAGCAGTTCTTC.

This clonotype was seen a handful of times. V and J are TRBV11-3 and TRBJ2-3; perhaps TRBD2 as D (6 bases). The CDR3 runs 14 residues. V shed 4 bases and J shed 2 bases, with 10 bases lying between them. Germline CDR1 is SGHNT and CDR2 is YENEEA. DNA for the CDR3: TGTGCCAGCAGCTCCGGGACTCTCACAGATACGCAGTATTTT. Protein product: CASSSGTLTDTQYF.